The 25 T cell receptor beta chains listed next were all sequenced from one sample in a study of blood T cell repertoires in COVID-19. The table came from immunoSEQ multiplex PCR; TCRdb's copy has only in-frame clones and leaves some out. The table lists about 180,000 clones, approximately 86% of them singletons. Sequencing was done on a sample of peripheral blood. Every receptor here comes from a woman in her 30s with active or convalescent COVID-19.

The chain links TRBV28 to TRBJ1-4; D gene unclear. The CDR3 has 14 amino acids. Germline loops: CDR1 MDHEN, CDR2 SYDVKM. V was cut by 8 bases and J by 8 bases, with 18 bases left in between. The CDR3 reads CASRPPYGGEKLFF. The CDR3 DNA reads TGTGCCAGCCGTCCCCCCTACGGAGGGGAAAAACTGTTTTTT.

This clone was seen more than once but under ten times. CDR3 bases: TGTGCCAGCAGCCAACTAAGATTTGGGTACTTC. Residues: CASSQLRFGYF. This rearrangement joins TRBV11-2 to TRBJ2-7; the D is unclear. There are 11 residues in the CDR3. Germline V gene lookup returns CDR1 SGHAT and CDR2 FQNNGV. V lost 5 bases to trimming and J lost 12 bases, with 14 bases between them.

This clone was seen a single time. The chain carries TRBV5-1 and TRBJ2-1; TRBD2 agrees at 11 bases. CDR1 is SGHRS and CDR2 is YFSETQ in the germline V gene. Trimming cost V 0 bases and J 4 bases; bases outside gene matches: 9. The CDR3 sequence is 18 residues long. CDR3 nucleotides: TGCGCCAGCAGCTTGGGAAAGTTAACTAGCGGGGGTTACAATGAGCAGTTCTTC. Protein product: CASSLGKLTSGGYNEQFF.

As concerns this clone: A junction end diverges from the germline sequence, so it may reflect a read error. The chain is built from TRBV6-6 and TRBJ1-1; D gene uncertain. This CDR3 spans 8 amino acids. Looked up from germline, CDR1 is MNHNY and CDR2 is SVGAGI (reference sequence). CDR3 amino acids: CASSYEVF. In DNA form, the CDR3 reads TGTGCCAGCAGTTATGAGGTCTTT.

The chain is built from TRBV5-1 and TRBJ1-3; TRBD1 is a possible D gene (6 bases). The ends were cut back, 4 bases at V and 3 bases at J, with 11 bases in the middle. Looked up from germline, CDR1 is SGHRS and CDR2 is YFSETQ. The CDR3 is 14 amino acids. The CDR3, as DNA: TGCGCCAGCAGCCCGGCGACAGGTGGAAACACCATATATTTT. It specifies CASSPATGGNTIYF.

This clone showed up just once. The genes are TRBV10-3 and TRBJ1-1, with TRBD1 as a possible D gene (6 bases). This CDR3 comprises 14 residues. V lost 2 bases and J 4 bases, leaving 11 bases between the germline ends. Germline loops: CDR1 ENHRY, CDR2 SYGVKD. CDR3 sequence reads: CAISEEGQGTEAFF. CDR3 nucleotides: TGTGCCATCAGTGAGGAGGGACAAGGCACTGAAGCTTTCTTT.

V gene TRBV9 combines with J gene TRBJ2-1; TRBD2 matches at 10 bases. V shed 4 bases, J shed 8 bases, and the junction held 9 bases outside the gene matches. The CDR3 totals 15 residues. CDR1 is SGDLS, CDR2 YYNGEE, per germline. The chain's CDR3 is CASSFGASGGYEQFF. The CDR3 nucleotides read TGTGCCAGCAGCTTCGGGGCTAGCGGGGGCTATGAGCAGTTCTTC.

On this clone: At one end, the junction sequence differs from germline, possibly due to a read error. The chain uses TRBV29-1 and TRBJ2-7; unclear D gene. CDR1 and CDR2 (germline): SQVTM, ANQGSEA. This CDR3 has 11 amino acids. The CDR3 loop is CRDTDSYEQYF. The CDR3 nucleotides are TGTCGTGACACGGACTCCTACGAGCAGTACTTC.

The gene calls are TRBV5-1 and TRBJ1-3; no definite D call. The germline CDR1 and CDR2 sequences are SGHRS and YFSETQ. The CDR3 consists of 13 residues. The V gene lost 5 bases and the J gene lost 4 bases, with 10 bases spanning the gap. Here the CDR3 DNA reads TGCGCCAGCAGTTCAGGATCAGGAAACACCATATATTTT. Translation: CASSSGSGNTIYF.

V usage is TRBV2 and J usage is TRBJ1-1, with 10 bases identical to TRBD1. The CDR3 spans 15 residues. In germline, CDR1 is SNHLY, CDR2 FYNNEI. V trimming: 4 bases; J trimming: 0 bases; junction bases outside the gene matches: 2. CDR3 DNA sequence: TGTGCCAGCAGTGGACAGGGGGCCCTGAACACTGAAGCTTTCTTT. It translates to CASSGQGALNTEAFF.

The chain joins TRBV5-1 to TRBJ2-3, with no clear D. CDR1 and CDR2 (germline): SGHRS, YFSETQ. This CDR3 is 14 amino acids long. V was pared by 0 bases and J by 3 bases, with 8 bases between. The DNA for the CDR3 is TGCGCCAGCAGCTTGGCCCACAGAACAGATACGCAGTATTTT. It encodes CASSLAHRTDTQYF.

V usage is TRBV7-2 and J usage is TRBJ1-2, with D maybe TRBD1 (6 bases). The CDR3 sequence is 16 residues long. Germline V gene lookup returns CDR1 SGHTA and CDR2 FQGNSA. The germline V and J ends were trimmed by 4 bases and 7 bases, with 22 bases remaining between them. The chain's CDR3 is CASSSEGVRGAGGYTF. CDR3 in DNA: TGTGCCAGCAGCTCCGAGGGAGTTCGGGGGGCCGGTGGCTACACCTTC.

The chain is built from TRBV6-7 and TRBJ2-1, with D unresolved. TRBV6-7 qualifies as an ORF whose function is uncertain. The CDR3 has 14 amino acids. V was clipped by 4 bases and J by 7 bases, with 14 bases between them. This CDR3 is CASSCGAPRNEQFF. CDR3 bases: TGTGCCAGCAGTTGCGGAGCCCCGAGGAATGAGCAGTTCTTC.

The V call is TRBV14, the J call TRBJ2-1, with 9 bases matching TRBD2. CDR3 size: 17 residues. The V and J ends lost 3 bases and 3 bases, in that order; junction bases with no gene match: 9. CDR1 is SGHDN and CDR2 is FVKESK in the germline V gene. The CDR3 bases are TGTGCCAGCAGCCACCAGGCTAGCGGGAAAATCTACAATGAGCAGTTCTTC. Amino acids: CASSHQASGKIYNEQFF.

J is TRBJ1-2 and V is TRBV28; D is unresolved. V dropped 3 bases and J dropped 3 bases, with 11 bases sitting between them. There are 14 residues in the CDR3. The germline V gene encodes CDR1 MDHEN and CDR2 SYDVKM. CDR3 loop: CASSLSRTDYGYTF. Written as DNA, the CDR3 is TGTGCCAGCAGTTTGAGCAGGACTGACTATGGCTACACCTTC.

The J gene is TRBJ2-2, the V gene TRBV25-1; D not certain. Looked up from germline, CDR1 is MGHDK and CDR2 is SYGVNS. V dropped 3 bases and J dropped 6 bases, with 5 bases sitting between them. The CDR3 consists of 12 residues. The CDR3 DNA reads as TGTGCCAGCAGTGATATAGCCGGGGAGCTGTTTTTT. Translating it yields CASSDIAGELFF. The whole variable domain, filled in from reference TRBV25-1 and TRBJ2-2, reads EADIYQTPRYLVIGTGKKITLECSQTMGHDKMYWYQQDPGMELHLIHYSYGVNSTEKGDLSSESTVSRIRTEHFPLTLESARPSHTSQYLCASSDIAGELFFGEGSRLTVL.

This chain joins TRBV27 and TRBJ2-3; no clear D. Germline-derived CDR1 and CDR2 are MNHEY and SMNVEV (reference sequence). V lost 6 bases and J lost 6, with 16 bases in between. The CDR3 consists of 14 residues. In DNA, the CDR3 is TGTGCCAGCAGACCTCCCTGGCCCGGGGATACGCAGTATTTT. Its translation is CASRPPWPGDTQYF.

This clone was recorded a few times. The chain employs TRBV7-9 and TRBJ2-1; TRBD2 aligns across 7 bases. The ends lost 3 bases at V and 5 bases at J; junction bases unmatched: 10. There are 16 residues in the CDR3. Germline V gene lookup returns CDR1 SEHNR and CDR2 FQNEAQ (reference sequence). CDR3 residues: CASSFRGGTKDNEQFF. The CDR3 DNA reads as TGTGCCAGCAGCTTTCGCGGGGGTACGAAGGACAATGAGCAGTTCTTC.

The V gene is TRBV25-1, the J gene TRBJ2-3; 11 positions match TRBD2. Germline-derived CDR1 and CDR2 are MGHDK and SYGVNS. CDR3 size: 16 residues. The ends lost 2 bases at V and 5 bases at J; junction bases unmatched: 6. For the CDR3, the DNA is TGTGCCAGCAGTGAAGAACTAGCGGGAGATCTAGATACGCAGTATTTT. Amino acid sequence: CASSEELAGDLDTQYF.

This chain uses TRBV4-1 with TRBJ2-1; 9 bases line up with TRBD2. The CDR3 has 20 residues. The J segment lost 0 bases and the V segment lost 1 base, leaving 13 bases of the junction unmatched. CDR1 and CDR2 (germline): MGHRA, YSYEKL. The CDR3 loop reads CASSQGGSGRSRSSYNEQFF. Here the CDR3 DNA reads TGCGCCAGCAGCCAAGGAGGTAGCGGGAGAAGCCGGAGCTCCTACAATGAGCAGTTCTTC.

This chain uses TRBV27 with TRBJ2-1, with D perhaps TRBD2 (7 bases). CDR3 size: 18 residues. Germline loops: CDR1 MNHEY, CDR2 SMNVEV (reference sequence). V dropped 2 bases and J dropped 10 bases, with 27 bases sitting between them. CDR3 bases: TGTGCCAGCAGTTTAGGGGGGGGCAGGTGGATGGGCATTACGGAGCAGTTCTTC. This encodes CASSLGGGRWMGITEQFF.

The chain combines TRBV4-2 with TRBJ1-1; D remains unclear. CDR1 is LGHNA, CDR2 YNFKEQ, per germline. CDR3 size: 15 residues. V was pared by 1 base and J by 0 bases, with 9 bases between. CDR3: CASSQVAEMNTEAFF. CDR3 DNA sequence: TGTGCCAGCAGCCAAGTAGCAGAAATGAACACTGAAGCTTTCTTT.

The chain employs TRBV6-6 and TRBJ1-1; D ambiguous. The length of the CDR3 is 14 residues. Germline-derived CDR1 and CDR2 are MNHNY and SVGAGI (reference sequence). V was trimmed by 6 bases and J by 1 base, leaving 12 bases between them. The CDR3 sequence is CASSPGGSNTEAFF. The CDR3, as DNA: TGTGCCAGCAGCCCAGGAGGGTCGAACACTGAAGCTTTCTTT.

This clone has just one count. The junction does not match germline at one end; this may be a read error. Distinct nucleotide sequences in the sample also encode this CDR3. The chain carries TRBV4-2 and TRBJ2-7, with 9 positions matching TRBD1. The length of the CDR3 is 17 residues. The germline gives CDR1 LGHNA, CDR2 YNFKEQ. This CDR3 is CASSQGSPGQGQYEQYF. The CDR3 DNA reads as TGTGCCAGTAGCCAAGGTTCACCGGGACAGGGTCAGTACGAGCAGTACTTC.

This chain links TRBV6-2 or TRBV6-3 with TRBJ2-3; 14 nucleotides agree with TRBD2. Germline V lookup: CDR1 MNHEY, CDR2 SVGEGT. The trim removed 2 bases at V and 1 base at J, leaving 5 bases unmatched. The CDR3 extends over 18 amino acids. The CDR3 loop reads CASSYPGLAGGRTDTQYF. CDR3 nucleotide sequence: TGTGCCAGCAGTTACCCTGGACTAGCGGGGGGCCGCACAGATACGCAGTATTTT.